This T cell receptor (beta chain) appears in the sequencing data of a study of T cells in Graves' hyperthyroidism and ophthalmopathy. Amplified TCR beta CDR3 regions came from RNA transcripts. Primed by the HTBI set, a first-round RT-PCR was run on the TCR CDR3. TCRdb used MiXCR to reprocess the multiplex PCR reads, holding one entry per CDR3 protein. The repertoire holds 450,000 to 700,000 distinct CDR3 sequences, with around 45% as singletons. Overall study findings and caveats: Ophthalmopathy onset followed model prediction by a median about 6.5 months.

Germline values: CDR1 SGHTA, CDR2 FQGNSA. With 0 bases removed from V and 5 bases from J, the gap between germline ends came to 13 bases. The CDR3 is 15 residues long. As for this clonotype: The antigen is unknown.

Not enrolled were patients with uncontrolled infection, other autoimmune disease, pregnancy or lactation. The chain couples TRBV7-2 to TRBJ2-5; possibly TRBD2 for D (5 bases). This TCR came from an adult woman with Graves' disease, either hyperthyroidism or ophthalmopathy (not recorded which). Material for sequencing was peripheral blood or thyroid tissue (not recorded which). CDR3 sequence: CASSLASIAGETQYF. As DNA, the CDR3 is TGTGCCAGCAGCTTAGCGTCTATCGCGGGTGAGACCCAGTACTTC.